The T cell receptor (beta chain) described here comes from a study of beta chain features in type 1 diabetes. This clone was seen a few times. No antigen is known for it. Trimming took off 3 bases at V and 1 base at J, with 15 bases between the two ends. Looked up from germline, CDR1 is GTSNPN and CDR2 is SVGIG (reference sequence). The length of the CDR3 is 15 residues. Since all of the isolated RNA was reverse transcribed, expressed TCRB transcripts were what got sequenced. Using immunoSEQ multiplex PCR, the repertoire was profiled, and TCRdb retains in-frame clones only, with some absent. The table shows 600,000 or so clones, with about 14% occurring only once. A single heparinised blood sample, averaging roughly 110 mL, was obtained per donor. Sorting with CD45RO/CCR7/CD25/CD127/CD95/CD27 yielded naive, central memory, regulatory and stem-like memory CD4+ cells. Overall study findings and caveats: Researchers report that Type 1 diabetes patients had moderately but significantly shorter TCRB CDR3s across all four CD4+ subsets. Junctions at VDJ sites from type 1 diabetes patients had fewer insertions and more deletions. A greater similarity of naive, central memory and Treg TCRB repertoires was seen among patients than among healthy donors.

The J gene is TRBJ1-1, the V gene TRBV30; D call uncertain. Sequenced sample: naive CD4+ T cells from blood. The TCR was taken from a man between 18 and 29 years old with type 1 diabetes. The CDR3 bases are TGTGCCTGGAGCCCACTCGAAGGACGGAACACTGAAGCTTTCTTT. Translation: CAWSPLEGRNTEAFF.